The clone carrying this TCR beta chain was counted at least ten times. The antigen is not known. Researchers took RNA transcripts and amplified the TCR beta CDR3 regions from them. With the HTBI primer set, the TCR CDR3 went through a first round of RT-PCR. From the multiplex PCR reads, TCRdb called clonotypes with MiXCR, one entry per CDR3 protein. Among fewer than 400,000 distinct CDR3 sequences listed, around 15% were seen once. The sample belongs to a study of T cells in Graves' hyperthyroidism and ophthalmopathy. Across the whole study: Specimen type is peripheral blood, collected at initial diagnosis prior to any treatment.

Study findings and constraints: Among clonotypes expanded in thyroid above 0.001, most were also found in blood.

Germline V gene sequence: CDR1 KGHSH, CDR2 LQKENI. V was trimmed by 1 base and J by 1 base, leaving 16 bases between them. This CDR3 contains 17 residues. At least 3 on the Clinical Activity Score was recorded for ophthalmopathy patients, who also had NOSPECS grade at least 4 and duration under 3 months. Diagnosis rested on symptoms, serum thyroxine and TRAb, thyroid ultrasound, and orbital computed tomography. The J gene is TRBJ1-1, the V gene TRBV18; D perhaps matches TRBD1 (6 bases). The sequencing sample was made of blood. The TCR originated in a man aged 50-60 years with Graves' ophthalmopathy. DNA for the CDR3: TGTGCCAGCTCACCACTGCCCACAGGGCGAAGGAACACTGAAGCTTTCTTT. Its translation: CASSPLPTGRRNTEAFF. Using reference TRBV18 and TRBJ1-1 for the parts outside the CDR3, the full variable domain is NAGVMQNPRHLVRRRGQEARLRCSPMKGHSHVYWYRQLPEEGLKFMVYLQKENIIDESGMPKERFSAEFPKEGPSILRIQQVVRGDSAAYFCASSPLPTGRRNTEAFFGQGTRLTVV.